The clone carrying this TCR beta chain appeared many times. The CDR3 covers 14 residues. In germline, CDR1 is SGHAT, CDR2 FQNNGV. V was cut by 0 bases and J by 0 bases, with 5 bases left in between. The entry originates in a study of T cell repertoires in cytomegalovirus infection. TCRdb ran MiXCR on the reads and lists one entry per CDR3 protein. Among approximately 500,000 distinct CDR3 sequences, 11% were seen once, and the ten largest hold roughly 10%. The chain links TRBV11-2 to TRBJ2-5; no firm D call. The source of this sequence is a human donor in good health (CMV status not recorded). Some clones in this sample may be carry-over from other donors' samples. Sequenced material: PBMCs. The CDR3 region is CASSLDVNQETQYF. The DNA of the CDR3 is TGTGCCAGCAGCTTAGACGTGAACCAAGAGACCCAGTACTTC.